The rows below give T cell receptor beta chains drawn from one sample of a study of blood T cell repertoires in COVID-19. Here immunoSEQ multiplex PCR was the method, and the copy in TCRdb shows in-frame clones only, minus some. Counted here are 230,000 or so clones, about 79% occurring once; the ten biggest clones make up approximately 2.3%. Input material: peripheral blood. These receptors all stem from a man in his forties or fifties who had recovered from COVID-19. Both conserved end residues are part of each CDR3. D genes are given only for firm matches. Clone sizes are given selectively: once, few, many, or a class where the clone is expanded.

v_gene: TRBV7-2; abundance: .; j_gene: TRBJ2-2; d_gene: TRBD1; CDR3aa: CASSLGQHTGELFF; CDR3nt: TGTGCCAGCAGCTTGGGACAGCACACCGGGGAGCTGTTTTTT
v_gene: TRBV19; abundance: .; j_gene: TRBJ1-1; d_gene: .; CDR3aa: CATSGAGAEAFF; CDR3nt: TGTGCCACCTCAGGGGCGGGCGCTGAAGCTTTCTTT
v_gene: TRBV21-1; abundance: .; j_gene: TRBJ2-2; d_gene: .; CDR3aa: CASSKKGGVGWHTGELFF; CDR3nt: TGTGCCAGCAGCAAAAAGGGAGGGGTCGGTTGGCACACCGGGGAGCTGTTTTTT
v_gene: TRBV5-5; abundance: .; j_gene: TRBJ2-1; d_gene: TRBD2; CDR3aa: CASSLVRTSGTGGHNEQFF; CDR3nt: TGTGCCAGCAGCTTGGTTCGGACTAGCGGGACGGGGGGCCACAATGAGCAGTTCTTC
v_gene: TRBV20-1; abundance: .; j_gene: TRBJ2-7; d_gene: .; CDR3aa: CSASVSTEQYF; CDR3nt: TGCAGTGCTAGTGTGAGCACCGAGCAGTACTTC
v_gene: TRBV6-5; abundance: few; j_gene: TRBJ1-5; d_gene: .; CDR3aa: CATKRSSNQPQHF; CDR3nt: TGTGCCACAAAGAGGAGTAGCAATCAGCCCCAGCATTTT
v_gene: TRBV29-1; abundance: .; j_gene: TRBJ1-2; d_gene: .; CDR3aa: CSLEADYGYTF; CDR3nt: TGCAGCCTTGAGGCGGACTATGGCTACACCTTC
v_gene: TRBV5-1; abundance: .; j_gene: TRBJ2-1; d_gene: .; CDR3aa: CASTPRAANLNEQFF; CDR3nt: TGCGCCAGCACCCCCAGAGCGGCTAACTTGAATGAGCAGTTCTTC
v_gene: TRBV7-9; abundance: .; j_gene: TRBJ2-3; d_gene: .; CDR3aa: CASSLSLRSPTDTQYF; CDR3nt: TGTGCCAGCAGCTTATCTCTTCGGAGCCCCACAGATACGCAGTATTTT
v_gene: TRBV11-2; abundance: .; j_gene: TRBJ2-5; d_gene: TRBD1; CDR3aa: CASSLDGTALETQYF; CDR3nt: TGTGCCAGCAGCTTAGATGGGACAGCTTTGGAGACCCAGTACTTC
v_gene: TRBV27; abundance: .; j_gene: TRBJ1-2; d_gene: .; CDR3aa: CASSSEGRGTYGYTF; CDR3nt: TGTGCCAGCAGTTCGGAGGGCCGCGGTACCTATGGCTACACCTTC
v_gene: TRBV9; abundance: .; j_gene: TRBJ2-5; d_gene: .; CDR3aa: CASSVGETTSGETQYF; CDR3nt: TGTGCCAGCAGCGTAGGAGAGACGACCTCCGGGGAGACCCAGTACTTC
v_gene: TRBV28; abundance: .; j_gene: TRBJ1-4; d_gene: TRBD1; CDR3aa: CASAPQGSTNEKLFF; CDR3nt: TGTGCCAGCGCCCCACAGGGGTCAACTAATGAAAAACTGTTTTTT
v_gene: TRBV5-5; abundance: .; j_gene: TRBJ1-1; d_gene: TRBD1; CDR3aa: CASRPGQGYPEAFF; CDR3nt: TGTGCCAGCAGACCGGGACAGGGGTACCCTGAAGCTTTCTTT
v_gene: TRBV7-2; abundance: .; j_gene: TRBJ1-3; d_gene: .; CDR3aa: CASSYRQKRDLGNTIYF; CDR3nt: TGTGCCAGCAGTTATAGACAGAAGAGGGACTTAGGAAACACCATATATTTT
v_gene: TRBV7-9; abundance: once; j_gene: TRBJ1-5; d_gene: .; CDR3aa: CASSSGGVRGNQPQHF; CDR3nt: TGTGCCAGCAGCTCTGGGGGGGTGAGAGGCAATCAGCCCCAGCATTTT
v_gene: TRBV7-9; abundance: .; j_gene: TRBJ1-1; d_gene: .; CDR3aa: CASSPHDTEAFF; CDR3nt: TGTGCCAGCAGCCCACACGACACTGAAGCTTTCTTT
v_gene: TRBV6-5; abundance: .; j_gene: TRBJ1-6; d_gene: .; CDR3aa: CASSLAPNSPLHF; CDR3nt: TGTGCCAGCAGTTTGGCCCCCAATTCACCCCTCCACTTT
v_gene: TRBV7-9; abundance: few; j_gene: TRBJ2-3; d_gene: TRBD2; CDR3aa: CASSPRLAGGYTQYF; CDR3nt: TGTGCCAGCAGCCCTAGACTAGCGGGGGGTTATACGCAGTATTTT
v_gene: TRBV29-1; abundance: .; j_gene: TRBJ2-5; d_gene: .; CDR3aa: CSGAAPWSETQYF; CDR3nt: TGCAGCGGCGCGGCCCCCTGGAGCGAGACCCAGTACTTC
v_gene: TRBV6-2/TRBV6-3; abundance: .; j_gene: TRBJ1-5; d_gene: TRBD1; CDR3aa: CASSLTGGQPQHF; CDR3nt: TGTGCCAGCAGTTTGACAGGGGGTCAGCCCCAGCATTTT
v_gene: TRBV10-3; abundance: .; j_gene: TRBJ1-3; d_gene: .; CDR3aa: CAISDSTDGNTIYF; CDR3nt: TGTGCCATCAGTGACTCGACAGATGGAAACACCATATATTTT
v_gene: TRBV6-2/TRBV6-3; abundance: .; j_gene: TRBJ2-7; d_gene: .; CDR3aa: CASSWQGAGSYEQYF; CDR3nt: TGTGCCAGCAGTTGGCAGGGTGCCGGCTCCTACGAGCAGTACTTC
v_gene: TRBV5-1; abundance: .; j_gene: TRBJ2-7; d_gene: TRBD2; CDR3aa: CASSPTPPLAGPYEQYF; CDR3nt: TGCGCCAGCAGCCCCACTCCCCCCCTAGCGGGACCCTACGAGCAGTACTTC
v_gene: TRBV9; abundance: .; j_gene: TRBJ1-6; d_gene: .; CDR3aa: CASSLQGNSPLHF; CDR3nt: TGTGCCAGCAGCTTACAGGGAAATTCACCCCTCCACTTT
v_gene: TRBV27; abundance: few; j_gene: TRBJ2-2; d_gene: .; CDR3aa: CASSFPTFSNTGELFF; CDR3nt: TGTGCCAGCAGTTTTCCCACATTTTCGAATACCGGGGAGCTGTTTTTT
v_gene: TRBV5-8; abundance: .; j_gene: TRBJ1-1; d_gene: TRBD1; CDR3aa: CASSRGQGNTEAFF; CDR3nt: TGTGCCAGCAGCCGAGGACAGGGAAACACTGAAGCTTTCTTT
v_gene: TRBV29-1; abundance: once; j_gene: TRBJ2-4; d_gene: TRBD1; CDR3aa: CSVSVGQGARIQYF; CDR3nt: TGCAGCGTTTCGGTGGGACAGGGGGCGCGCATTCAGTACTTC
v_gene: TRBV2; abundance: .; j_gene: TRBJ2-1; d_gene: .; CDR3aa: CASRAGFAGLFNEQFF; CDR3nt: TGTGCCAGCAGGGCTGGTTTCGCGGGACTTTTTAATGAGCAGTTCTTC
v_gene: TRBV2; abundance: few; j_gene: TRBJ2-7; d_gene: TRBD1; CDR3aa: CASSDQGAVHEQYF; CDR3nt: TGTGCCAGCTCCGACCAGGGGGCGGTTCACGAGCAGTACTTC
v_gene: TRBV18; abundance: .; j_gene: TRBJ1-1; d_gene: .; CDR3aa: CASSPGGGVNTEAFF; CDR3nt: TGTGCCAGCTCACCCGGGGGAGGGGTGAACACTGAAGCTTTCTTT
v_gene: TRBV7-9; abundance: .; j_gene: TRBJ2-5; d_gene: .; CDR3aa: CASSFLYVGRANQETQYF; CDR3nt: TGTGCCAGCAGCTTTTTATATGTCGGCAGGGCGAACCAAGAGACCCAGTACTTC
v_gene: TRBV6-5; abundance: .; j_gene: TRBJ2-7; d_gene: TRBD1; CDR3aa: CASRGTGGHYEQYF; CDR3nt: TGTGCCAGCAGGGGGACAGGCGGACACTACGAGCAGTACTTC
v_gene: TRBV4-3; abundance: once; j_gene: TRBJ1-5; d_gene: .; CDR3aa: CASSQEPGVQPQHF; CDR3nt: TGCGCCAGCAGCCAAGAACCAGGGGTTCAGCCCCAGCATTTT
v_gene: TRBV6-1; abundance: .; j_gene: TRBJ2-1; d_gene: TRBD2; CDR3aa: CASSEAASGGFNEQFF; CDR3nt: TGTGCCAGCAGTGAAGCGGCCAGCGGGGGGTTCAATGAGCAGTTCTTC
v_gene: TRBV5-1; abundance: once; j_gene: TRBJ2-7; d_gene: TRBD1; CDR3aa: CASSSTGTGGEQYF; CDR3nt: TGCGCCAGCAGCTCAACCGGGACAGGGGGCGAGCAGTACTTC
v_gene: TRBV20-1; abundance: .; j_gene: TRBJ1-6; d_gene: .; CDR3aa: CSASISRYYNSPLHF; CDR3nt: TGCAGTGCTAGTATTTCGAGGTATTATAATTCACCCCTCCACTTT
v_gene: TRBV5-5; abundance: .; j_gene: TRBJ2-7; d_gene: TRBD1; CDR3aa: CASSLALGTGVSEQYF; CDR3nt: TGTGCCAGCAGCTTGGCCTTGGGGACAGGGGTCTCCGAGCAGTACTTC
v_gene: TRBV4-2; abundance: .; j_gene: TRBJ2-3; d_gene: .; CDR3aa: CASSQEIRQSITDTQYF; CDR3nt: TGTGCCAGCAGCCAAGAAATCCGACAAAGCATCACAGATACGCAGTATTTT
v_gene: TRBV18; abundance: .; j_gene: TRBJ1-2; d_gene: .; CDR3aa: CASSPPIGSGYGYTF; CDR3nt: TGTGCCAGCTCACCACCGATAGGGTCGGGGTATGGCTACACCTTC
v_gene: TRBV30; abundance: .; j_gene: TRBJ1-2; d_gene: .; CDR3aa: CAWSAPIAGNSDGYTF; CDR3nt: TGTGCCTGGAGTGCCCCAATCGCGGGAAATAGCGATGGCTACACCTTC
v_gene: TRBV18; abundance: .; j_gene: TRBJ1-3; d_gene: .; CDR3aa: CASSPPSRSGNTIYF; CDR3nt: TGTGCCAGCTCACCACCGTCGCGCTCTGGAAACACCATATATTTT
v_gene: TRBV9; abundance: .; j_gene: TRBJ1-3; d_gene: .; CDR3aa: CASSPFGGVGNTIYF; CDR3nt: TGTGCCAGCAGCCCCTTCGGGGGGGTGGGAAACACCATATATTTT
v_gene: TRBV6-4; abundance: .; j_gene: TRBJ1-2; d_gene: TRBD1; CDR3aa: CASRLRDREIGYTF; CDR3nt: TGTGCCAGCAGGCTGAGGGACAGGGAGATCGGCTACACCTTC
v_gene: TRBV5-8; abundance: .; j_gene: TRBJ2-1; d_gene: .; CDR3aa: CASSLFFSGGAPSYNEQFF; CDR3nt: TGTGCCAGCAGCTTGTTTTTTTCTGGTGGGGCCCCGTCCTACAATGAGCAGTTCTTC
v_gene: TRBV6-2/TRBV6-3; abundance: .; j_gene: TRBJ2-3; d_gene: .; CDR3aa: CASSYNRDGTDTQYF; CDR3nt: TGTGCCAGCAGTTACAACAGGGACGGCACAGATACGCAGTATTTT
v_gene: TRBV2; abundance: .; j_gene: TRBJ2-2; d_gene: .; CDR3aa: CASGHPNTGELFF; CDR3nt: TGTGCCAGCGGCCACCCGAACACCGGGGAGCTGTTTTTT
v_gene: TRBV19; abundance: .; j_gene: TRBJ1-5; d_gene: .; CDR3aa: CASSARGGGQPQHF; CDR3nt: TGTGCCAGTAGTGCTCGCGGGGGAGGGCAGCCCCAGCATTTT
v_gene: TRBV20-1; abundance: .; j_gene: TRBJ1-4; d_gene: .; CDR3aa: CSASRDEKLFF; CDR3nt: TGCAGTGCTAGCAGGGATGAAAAACTGTTTTTT
v_gene: TRBV6-5; abundance: .; j_gene: TRBJ1-5; d_gene: .; CDR3aa: CASQRGYSNQPQHF; CDR3nt: TGTGCCAGTCAACGGGGGTATAGCAATCAGCCCCAGCATTTT